A selection of T cell receptor beta chains follows, all from one sample in a study of response to subunit inactivated influenza vaccine. Via MiXCR, TCRdb re-called the RT-PCR reads, giving one row per CDR3 protein. The sample holds 150,000 or so distinct CDR3 sequences, around 10% seen once. The sample was CD8+ T cells sorted from PBMCs, taken approximately 25 months after vaccination. Receptor source: a man between 50 and 75 years old who received an inactivated influenza vaccine. CDR3s include the opening cysteine and the closing phenylalanine or tryptophan. The D gene is left open where the match is weak. A row's size may be missing; if present it is once, few, many or a size class.

D: NA
V: TRBV30
J: TRBJ1-1
size: few
DNA: TGTGCCTGGACCCAGACAGTGTTGAACACTGAAGCTTTCTTT
CDR3: CAWTQTVLNTEAFF

D: NA
V: TRBV7-2
J: TRBJ2-7
size: many
DNA: TGTGCCAGCAGCTTCCCTAGTGACTACGAGCAGTACTTC
CDR3: CASSFPSDYEQYF

D: NA
V: TRBV7-9
J: TRBJ2-1
size: NA
DNA: TGTGCCAGCAGCTTAGTTGTCAGCGTACGCTACAATGAGCAGTTCTTC
CDR3: CASSLVVSVRYNEQFF

D: NA
V: TRBV20-1
J: TRBJ1-6
size: many
DNA: TGCAGTGCTAGAGATTTGCGGCCGGGGGCCCAAACAGGGACATCTCGATATAATTCACCCCTCCACTTT
CDR3: CSARDLRPGAQTGTSRYNSPLHF

D: NA
V: TRBV6-1
J: TRBJ1-5
size: many
DNA: TGTGCCAGCCGCGAGCGGCAATATGGCAATCAGCCCCAGCATTTT
CDR3: CASRERQYGNQPQHF

D: NA
V: TRBV4-2
J: TRBJ1-1
size: few
DNA: TGTGCCAGCTCTGATGAAATATGGGGGACTGAAGCTTTCTTT
CDR3: CASSDEIWGTEAFF

D: NA
V: TRBV29-1
J: TRBJ2-5
size: few
DNA: TGCAGCGTCGGATTCTCGGACTCTCCTTGGGAGACCCAGTACTTC
CDR3: CSVGFSDSPWETQYF

D: TRBD1
V: TRBV28
J: TRBJ2-1
size: few
DNA: TGTGCCAGCAGTTTTCCTGGGACAGCGGATGAGCAGTTCTTC
CDR3: CASSFPGTADEQFF

D: NA
V: TRBV19
J: TRBJ2-4
size: many
DNA: TGTGCCAGTATTTCCAGGGCCAAAAACATTCAGTACTTC
CDR3: CASISRAKNIQYF

D: NA
V: TRBV11-2
J: TRBJ1-5
size: few
DNA: TGTGCCAGCAGCTTAGAGGGGGACGGGGGATATAGCAATCAGCCCCAGCATTTT
CDR3: CASSLEGDGGYSNQPQHF

D: NA
V: TRBV12-3/TRBV12-4
J: TRBJ2-3
size: few
DNA: TGTGCCAGCAGTTTATACGGGCAAACAGATACGCAGTATTTT
CDR3: CASSLYGQTDTQYF

D: NA
V: TRBV27
J: TRBJ2-5
size: NA
DNA: TGTGCCAGCAGTTTATGGTCAGGGATTCCTCAAGAGACCCAGTACTTC
CDR3: CASSLWSGIPQETQYF

D: NA
V: TRBV18
J: TRBJ1-1
size: few
DNA: TGTGCCAGCTCACCACCGGCTGAGAGCGAAGCTTTCTTT
CDR3: CASSPPAESEAFF

D: NA
V: TRBV4-2
J: TRBJ2-1
size: NA
DNA: TGTGCCAGCAGCCCCGAGGGCAATGAGCAGTTCTTC
CDR3: CASSPEGNEQFF

D: NA
V: TRBV2
J: TRBJ2-2
size: few
DNA: TGTGCCAGCGGAGGAATCTGGACCGGGGAGCTGTTTTTT
CDR3: CASGGIWTGELFF

D: NA
V: TRBV10-3
J: TRBJ1-1
size: few
DNA: TGTGCCATCAGTGACCCTGGCAGGGTTGGAACTGAAGCTTTCTTT
CDR3: CAISDPGRVGTEAFF

D: NA
V: TRBV12-3/TRBV12-4
J: TRBJ1-1
size: few
DNA: TGTGCCAGCAGTTTAAGCAGAACTGAAGCTTTCTTT
CDR3: CASSLSRTEAFF

D: NA
V: TRBV7-9
J: TRBJ2-4
size: many
DNA: TGTGCCAGCAGCCCAATAGGACGGGTGCTAGCCAAAAACATTCAGTACTTC
CDR3: CASSPIGRVLAKNIQYF

D: TRBD1
V: TRBV6-2/TRBV6-3
J: TRBJ2-6
size: NA
DNA: TGTGCCAGCAGGCGACAGGGGGCTGGGGCCAACGTCCTGACTTTC
CDR3: CASRRQGAGANVLTF